Sequencing of this T cell receptor (beta chain) was carried out in a study of shared clonotypes between healthy human individuals. TCRdb's table, derived via immunoSEQ multiplex PCR, lists solely in-frame clones and lacks some. The repertoire consists of approximately 350,000 clones, with just over 95% occurring once and the leading ten covering about 0.34%. The germline CDR1 and CDR2 sequences are MNHEY and SMNVEV (reference sequence). V dropped 5 bases and J dropped 7 bases, with 14 bases sitting between them. The CDR3 sequence is 14 residues long. The chain combines TRBV27 with TRBJ1-4, with D possibly being TRBD1 (5 bases). The material sequenced was memory CD8+ T cells sorted from blood. The sample's subset: CD45RO+ cells pooled with CCR7-negative TemRA cells. The clonotype comes from a man aged 30 to 39 in good health. The CDR3 nucleotides read TGTGCCAGCAGTGAGCTAGGGGTGGGTGAAAAACTGTTTTTT. This translates into CASSELGVGEKLFF.